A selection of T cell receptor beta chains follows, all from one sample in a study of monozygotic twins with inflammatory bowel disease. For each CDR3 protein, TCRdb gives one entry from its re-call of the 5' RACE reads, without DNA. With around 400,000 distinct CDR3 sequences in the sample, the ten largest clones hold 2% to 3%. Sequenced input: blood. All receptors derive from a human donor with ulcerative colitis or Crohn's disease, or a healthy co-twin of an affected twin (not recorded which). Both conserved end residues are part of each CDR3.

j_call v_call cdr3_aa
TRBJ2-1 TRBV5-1 CASSLDLGLYNEQFF
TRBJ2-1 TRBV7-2 CASSSKASGSSEQFF
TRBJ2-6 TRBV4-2 CASSQDVERRANVLTF
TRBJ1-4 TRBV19 CASSIRRTNEKLFF
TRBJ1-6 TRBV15 CATSRGAGESPLHF
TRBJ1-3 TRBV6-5 CASRYAGSGNTIYF
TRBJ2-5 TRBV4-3 CASSQEGSLVKTQYF
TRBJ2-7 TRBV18 CASSPPMNTYEQYF
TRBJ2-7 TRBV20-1 CSARQGHSHTYEQYF
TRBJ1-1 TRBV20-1 CSASPGFNTEAFF
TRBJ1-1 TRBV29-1 CSVDGTGGGTEAFF
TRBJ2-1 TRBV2 CASRDGLVWYYNEQFF
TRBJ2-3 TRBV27 CASRGGPYSTDTQYF
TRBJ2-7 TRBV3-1 CASRPNWGGGEQYF
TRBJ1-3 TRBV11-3 CASSVRTGRSGNTIYF
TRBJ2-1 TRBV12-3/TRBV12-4 CASSFSAGGPNNEQFF
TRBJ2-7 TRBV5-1 CASSLGGGDGYEQYF
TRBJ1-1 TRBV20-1 CSARFGGQGGNTEAFF
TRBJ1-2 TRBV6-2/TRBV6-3 CASSYSPDRAGYTF
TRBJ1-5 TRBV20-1 CSASNPGGYSNQPQHF
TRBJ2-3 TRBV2 CASRQDEPTQYF
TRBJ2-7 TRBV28 CASSSSAGQASYEQYF
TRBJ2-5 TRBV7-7 CASSPRPFQETQYF
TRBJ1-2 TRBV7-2 CASSLISQVPSSGYTF
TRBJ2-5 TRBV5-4 CASSSPTGGPIGETQYF
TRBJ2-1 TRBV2 CASSGGRVILNEQFF
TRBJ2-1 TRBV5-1 CASSPVGNEQFF
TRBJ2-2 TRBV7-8 CASSFLGVTNTGELFF
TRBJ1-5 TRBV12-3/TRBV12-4 CASSLVGSRSDQPQHF
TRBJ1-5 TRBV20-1 CSASRGLGNQPQHF
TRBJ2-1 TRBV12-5 CASGLVGSGKQFF
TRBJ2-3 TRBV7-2 CASSSQGAYTQYF
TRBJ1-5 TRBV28 CASSPQGRGGQPQHF
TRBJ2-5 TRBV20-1 CSARVVGPPDQYF
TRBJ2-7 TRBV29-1 CSPQDTETYEQYF
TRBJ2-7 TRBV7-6 CAVTSGTEGYEQYF
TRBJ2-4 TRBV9 CASSASFAAAQNIQYF
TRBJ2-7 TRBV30 CAWETGTSGYEQYF
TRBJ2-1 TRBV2 CASSGGRASYNEQFF
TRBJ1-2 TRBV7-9 CASSQPGRTNGYTF
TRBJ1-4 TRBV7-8 CASSFRDKTNEKLFF
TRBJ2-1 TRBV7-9 CASSERRPLTSNEQFF
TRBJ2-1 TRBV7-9 CASSSEGYEQFF
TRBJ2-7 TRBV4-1 CASSRLRTSGGTYEQYF
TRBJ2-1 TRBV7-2 CASSSGGTGPF
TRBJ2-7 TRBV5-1 CASGLGTRSYEQYF
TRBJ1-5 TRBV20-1 CSASFTGTASNQPQHF
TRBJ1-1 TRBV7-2 CASSPEQVNTEAFF
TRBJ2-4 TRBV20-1 CSASGMGAKNIQYF
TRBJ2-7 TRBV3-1 CASSTGRGSYEQYF
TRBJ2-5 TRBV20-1 CSAPIRDLQETQYF
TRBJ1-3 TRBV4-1 CASSRESSGNTIYF
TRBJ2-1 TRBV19 CASRNTGTRAYNEQFF
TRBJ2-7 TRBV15 CATGRGSYEQYF